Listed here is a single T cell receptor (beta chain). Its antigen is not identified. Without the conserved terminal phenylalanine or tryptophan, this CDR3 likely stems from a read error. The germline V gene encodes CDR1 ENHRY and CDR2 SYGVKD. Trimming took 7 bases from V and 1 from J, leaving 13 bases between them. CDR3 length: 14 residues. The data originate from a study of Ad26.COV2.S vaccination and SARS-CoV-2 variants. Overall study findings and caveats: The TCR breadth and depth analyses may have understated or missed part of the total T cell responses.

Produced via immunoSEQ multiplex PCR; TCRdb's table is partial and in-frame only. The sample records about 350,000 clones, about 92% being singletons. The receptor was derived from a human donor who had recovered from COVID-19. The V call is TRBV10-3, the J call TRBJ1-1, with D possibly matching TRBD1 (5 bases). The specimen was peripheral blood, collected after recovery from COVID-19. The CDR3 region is CAIKEGRENTEAFL. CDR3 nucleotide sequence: TGTGCCATCAAGGAGGGGCGAGAGAACACTGAAGCTTTCCTT.